A single sample gave rise to the 28 T cell receptor beta chains below, sequenced in a study of OX40 agonist ivuxolimab in advanced cancers. Generated by immunoSEQ multiplex PCR, the TCRdb table keeps only in-frame clones and is missing some. The sample holds roughly 77,000 clones, 92% seen once. Sample: CD4+ or CD8+ T cells sorted from blood, taken in a trial of the OX40 agonist ivuxolimab. These receptors all stem from an adult with an advanced solid tumor such as melanoma, head and neck, liver or kidney cancer.

This clone was seen a handful of times. The chain is built from TRBV4-3 and TRBJ2-1; D remains unclear. The germline gives CDR1 LGHNA, CDR2 YSLEER. V was clipped by 0 bases and J by 6 bases, with 9 bases between them. The CDR3 runs 14 residues. The CDR3 DNA follows: TGCGCCAGCAGCCAAGATCCTAATGGCAATGAGCAGTTCTTC. Translation: CASSQDPNGNEQFF.

V gene TRBV15 combines with J gene TRBJ2-3, with 12 bases fitting TRBD2. Trimming cost V 1 base and J 4 bases; bases outside gene matches: 3. The CDR3 is 16 amino acids. Germline V gene data show CDR1 as LNHNV and CDR2 as YYDKDF (reference sequence). The CDR3 region has the DNA TGTGCCACCAGCAGAGGACTAGCGGGAGAGGCAGATACGCAGTATTTT. It translates to CATSRGLAGEADTQYF. The full variable domain, its missing parts supplied by reference TRBV15 and TRBJ2-3, is DAMVIQNPRYQVTQFGKPVTLSCSQTLNHNVMYWYQQKSSQAPKLLFHYYDKDFNNEADTPDNFQSRRPNTSFCFLDIRSPGLGDTAMYLCATSRGLAGEADTQYFGPGTRLTVL.

This clone was picked up one time. The rearrangement joins TRBV12-5 to TRBJ2-1; D not resolved. From germline, CDR1 is LGHNT and CDR2 FRNRAP. This CDR3 contains 14 residues. Trimming took off 5 bases at V and 7 bases at J, with 15 bases between the two ends. CDR3 sequence reads: CASGTPWPANEQFF. The CDR3 coding sequence is TGTGCTAGTGGTACACCCTGGCCTGCTAATGAGCAGTTCTTC.

V and J are TRBV4-1 and TRBJ2-3, with D possibly called TRBD1 or TRBD2 (5 bases each). CDR3 length: 15 residues. Germline-derived CDR1 and CDR2 are MGHRA and YSYEKL. The ends were cut back, 4 bases at V and 5 bases at J, with 16 bases in the middle. The CDR3: CASSPRDRTGDTQYF. Here the CDR3 DNA reads TGCGCCAGCAGCCCCCGGGACCGCACTGGAGATACGCAGTATTTT.

The chain is built from TRBV19 and TRBJ2-1; D call uncertain. The CDR3 extends over 14 amino acids. Trimming pared 0 bases from V and 8 bases from J, leaving 11 bases between. Germline V gene sequence: CDR1 LNHDA, CDR2 SQIVND (reference sequence). This chain's CDR3 is CASSIELLSDEQFF. CDR3 coding DNA: TGTGCCAGTAGTATAGAGCTTTTGTCTGATGAGCAGTTCTTC.

For the CDR3, the DNA is TGTGCCAGCTCACCAACCGGGACACCCGCTGAAGCTTTCTTT. It yields the protein CASSPTGTPAEAFF. V gene TRBV18 combines with J gene TRBJ1-1, with D possibly TRBD1 on 6 matching bases. Between the trimmed V and J ends, which lost 2 bases and 6 bases, there was a span of 13 bases. The CDR3 has 14 residues. Per the germline V gene, CDR1 is KGHSH and CDR2 is LQKENI.

The chain recombines TRBV19 with TRBJ1-1; 7 bases agree with TRBD1. CDR3 length: 17 residues. CDR1 and CDR2 from the germline V gene are LNHDA and SQIVND (reference sequence). V dropped 3 bases and J dropped 4; count of bases not matched to a gene: 14. CDR3 amino acids: CASSILGPPQGGTEAFF. The CDR3 coding sequence is TGTGCCAGTAGTATCTTGGGACCCCCTCAGGGGGGCACTGAAGCTTTCTTT. The full variable domain, with the rest looked up from reference TRBV19 and TRBJ1-1, is DGGITQSPKYLFRKEGQNVTLSCEQNLNHDAMYWYRQDPGQGLRLIYYSQIVNDFQKGDIAEGYSVSREKKESFPLTVTSAQKNPTAFYLCASSILGPPQGGTEAFFGQGTRLTVV.

The chain recombines TRBV30 with TRBJ1-6; D gene ambiguous. The CDR3 covers 15 residues. Trimming took off 3 bases at V and 10 bases at J, with 19 bases between the two ends. The germline V gene encodes CDR1 GTSNPN and CDR2 SVGIG (reference sequence). The CDR3 bases are TGTGCCTGGAGCTCCCTACTCTCGGATGGCTCACCCCTCCACTTT. Its protein is CAWSSLLSDGSPLHF. The full variable domain, in which reference TRBV30 and TRBJ1-6 provide the parts outside the CDR3, is SQTIHQWPATLVQPVGSPLSLECTVEGTSNPNLYWYRQAAGRGLQLLFYSVGIGQISSEVPQNLSASRPQDRQFILSSKKLLLSDSGFYLCAWSSLLSDGSPLHFGNGTRLTVT.

The V gene is TRBV30, the J gene TRBJ1-6, with D uncertain. The CDR3 consists of 13 residues. CDR1 and CDR2 (germline): GTSNPN, SVGIG (reference sequence). V lost 3 bases and J lost 4, with 7 bases in between. The CDR3 nucleotides read TGTGCCTGGAGCCCGACATATAATTCACCCCTCCACTTT. It specifies CAWSPTYNSPLHF. Full variable domain (remainder filled in from reference TRBV30 and TRBJ1-6): SQTIHQWPATLVQPVGSPLSLECTVEGTSNPNLYWYRQAAGRGLQLLFYSVGIGQISSEVPQNLSASRPQDRQFILSSKKLLLSDSGFYLCAWSPTYNSPLHFGNGTRLTVT.

The chain couples TRBV4-3 to TRBJ1-2; tentatively, D is TRBD1 (5 bases). This CDR3 is 17 amino acids long. Trimming cost V 0 bases and J 4 bases, with 18 bases left between them. Germline loops: CDR1 LGHNA, CDR2 YSLEER. CDR3 coding DNA: TGCGCCAGCAGCCAAGAGTACACCGGGGGATCGCCCTATGGCTACACCTTC. It codes for CASSQEYTGGSPYGYTF.

The table lists this clone with a count of one. The CDR3 loop is CASSLDQPSTDTQYF. CDR3 bases: TGCGCCAGCAGCTTGGACCAGCCTAGCACAGATACGCAGTATTTT. The genes are TRBV5-1 and TRBJ2-3; D gene uncertain. The CDR3 length is 15 residues. The V gene's germline CDR1 is SGHRS and CDR2 YFSETQ. The V gene lost 0 bases and the J gene lost 0 bases, with 8 bases spanning the gap.

The chain has TRBV19 and TRBJ1-3; D is undetermined. The CDR3 is 13 amino acids. CDR1 and CDR2 from the germline V gene are LNHDA and SQIVND (reference sequence). V gave up 11 bases and J gave up 0 bases, with 11 bases separating them. The CDR3 region is CAVPSSSGNTIYF. The CDR3 DNA follows: TGTGCCGTCCCATCCTCCTCTGGAAACACCATATATTTT. Filled out from reference TRBV19 and TRBJ1-3, the complete variable domain reads DGGITQSPKYLFRKEGQNVTLSCEQNLNHDAMYWYRQDPGQGLRLIYYSQIVNDFQKGDIAEGYSVSREKKESFPLTVTSAQKNPTAFYLCAVPSSSGNTIYFGEGSWLTVV.

The chain links TRBV7-8 to TRBJ2-7; 9 bases map to TRBD1. Trimming at V came to 5 bases and at J to 2 bases, leaving 10 bases not matched to a gene. CDR3 length equals 16 residues. CDR1 and CDR2 (germline): SGHVS, FQNEAQ. The CDR3 spells CASSPRGQGLAYEQYF. CDR3 in DNA: TGTGCCAGCAGCCCACGCGGACAGGGGTTAGCCTACGAGCAGTACTTC.

V is TRBV7-9 and J is TRBJ1-2; no definite D call. The CDR3 length is 13 residues. Germline values: CDR1 SEHNR, CDR2 FQNEAQ (reference sequence). V gave up 4 bases and J gave up 6 bases, with 12 bases separating them. The CDR3 coding sequence is TGTGCCAGCAGCTCGGAGGGCTCGGATGGCTACACCTTC. This sequence encodes CASSSEGSDGYTF. The full variable domain, in which reference TRBV7-9 and TRBJ1-2 provide the parts outside the CDR3, is DTGVSQNPRHKITKRGQNVTFRCDPISEHNRLYWYRQTLGQGPEFLTYFQNEAQLEKSRLLSDRFSAERPKGSFSTLEIQRTEQGDSAMYLCASSSEGSDGYTFGSGTRLTVV.

This chain links TRBV30 with TRBJ2-3, with 10 bases matching TRBD2. Germline assignment: CDR1 GTSNPN and CDR2 SVGIG (reference sequence). The CDR3 covers 15 residues. V shed 5 bases and J 0 bases; nucleotides not matched to a gene: 5. CDR3 bases: TGTGCCTGGGGGACTAGCGCCTCTAGCACAGATACGCAGTATTTT. Residues: CAWGTSASSTDTQYF.

This clone was picked up one time. The CDR3 region has the DNA TGCAGCGTGGGGAACGTCGGGAGAGGGGCCAACGTCCTGACTTTC. Encoded protein: CSVGNVGRGANVLTF. The chain joins TRBV29-1 to TRBJ2-6, with D possibly being TRBD2 (6 bases). V was pared by 6 bases and J by 4 bases, with 16 bases between. The germline V gene encodes CDR1 SQVTM and CDR2 ANQGSEA. CDR3 length equals 15 residues. The full variable domain, its missing parts supplied by reference TRBV29-1 and TRBJ2-6, is SAVISQKPSRDICQRGTSLTIQCQVDSQVTMMFWYRQQPGQSLTLIATANQGSEATYESGFVIDKFPISRPNLTFSTLTVSNMSPEDSSIYLCSVGNVGRGANVLTFGAGSRLTVL.

The rearrangement joins TRBV9 to TRBJ2-1, with TRBD2 matching 7 bases. The CDR3 has 15 amino acids. V shed 0 bases and J 7 bases; nucleotides not matched to a gene: 7. CDR1 and CDR2 (germline): SGDLS, YYNGEE. In DNA, the CDR3 is TGTGCCAGCAGCGTAGATGCGGGAGCTCTGAATGAGCAGTTCTTC. Translating it yields CASSVDAGALNEQFF.

The J gene is TRBJ2-1, the V gene TRBV6-1, with 7 bases identical to TRBD1. The CDR3 spans 14 residues. The V and J ends lost 4 bases and 4 bases, in that order; junction bases with no gene match: 4. Germline values: CDR1 MNHNS, CDR2 SASEGT. CDR3 nucleotide sequence: TGTGCCAGCAGTGTAGGGACAGAATACAATGAGCAGTTCTTC. Protein: CASSVGTEYNEQFF.

The rearrangement uses TRBV6-6 and TRBJ2-7, with a tentative D call TRBD1 (5 bases). The CDR3 consists of 14 residues. Germline-derived CDR1 and CDR2 are MNHNY and SVGAGI (reference sequence). Trimming took off 7 bases at V and 7 bases at J, with 20 bases between the two ends. The DNA for the CDR3 is TGTGCCAGCACCTACCCTAGGCGACAGACAGAGCAGTACTTC. The encoded protein is CASTYPRRQTEQYF.

The rearrangement joins TRBV5-1 to TRBJ2-5, with 7 bases that match TRBD2. Per the germline V gene, CDR1 is SGHRS and CDR2 is YFSETQ. The CDR3 runs 14 residues. With 6 bases clipped from V and 2 bases from J, the junction kept 7 bases outside the gene matches. This chain's CDR3 is CASTNLGGQETQYF. CDR3 nucleotide sequence: TGCGCCAGCACCAACCTCGGGGGGCAAGAGACCCAGTACTTC.

V and J are TRBV9 and TRBJ2-7, with D perhaps assigned TRBD1 or TRBD2 (7 bases each). The germline V gene encodes CDR1 SGDLS and CDR2 YYNGEE. V lost 4 bases, J lost 0 bases, and 14 bases lay in between. This CDR3 is built from 15 residues. This chain's CDR3 is CASSRGGDSSYEQYF. CDR3 in DNA: TGTGCCAGCAGCCGGGGAGGGGACAGCTCCTACGAGCAGTACTTC.

This CDR3 reads CAWRTGGHEKLFF. In DNA form, the CDR3 reads TGTGCCTGGAGGACAGGGGGTCATGAAAAACTGTTTTTT. The V and J genes are TRBV30 and TRBJ1-4, with 9 positions matching TRBD1. This CDR3 is 13 amino acids long. Germline V CDR1 and CDR2: GTSNPN, SVGIG (reference sequence). V lost 3 bases to trimming and J lost 6 bases; unmatched junction nucleotides: 2.

The rearrangement uses TRBV7-2 and TRBJ1-5, with D possibly matching TRBD1 (5 bases). The ends were cut back, 1 base at V and 7 bases at J, with 11 bases in the middle. Germline CDR1 is SGHTA and CDR2 is FQGNSA. This CDR3 is 14 amino acids long. The CDR3 protein is CASSLGGRLQPQHF. The CDR3 DNA is TGTGCCAGCAGCTTAGGGGGCCGGTTACAGCCCCAGCATTTT.

The chain couples TRBV5-6 to TRBJ2-5; D call uncertain. The CDR3 sequence is 13 residues long. CDR1 is SGHDT, CDR2 YYEEEE, per germline. Trimming stripped 2 bases from V and 4 bases from J, with 9 bases between. CDR3 residues: CASSFLGPETQYF. The DNA of the CDR3 is TGTGCCAGCAGCTTTCTAGGACCAGAGACCCAGTACTTC.

The chain uses TRBV13 and TRBJ1-1; D is perhaps TRBD1 (6 bases). V gave up 5 bases and J gave up 6 bases, with 13 bases separating them. Germline-derived CDR1 and CDR2 are PRHDT and FYEKMQ (reference sequence). The length of the CDR3 is 13 residues. CDR3 protein: CASSPGGQPEAFF. The CDR3 DNA follows: TGTGCCAGCAGCCCCGGAGGACAGCCTGAAGCTTTCTTT. Together with reference TRBV13 and TRBJ1-1, the CDR3 gives the full variable domain: AAGVIQSPRHLIKEKRETATLKCYPIPRHDTVYWYQQGPGQDPQFLISFYEKMQSDKGSIPDRFSAQQFSDYHSELNMSSLELGDSALYFCASSPGGQPEAFFGQGTRLTVV.

This chain connects TRBV25-1 to TRBJ2-1; the match to TRBD2 covers 10 bases. CDR1 and CDR2 (germline): MGHDK, SYGVNS. The junction had 8 bases not matched to a gene; V was cut back by 0 bases and J by 9 bases. This CDR3 region has 16 residues. The CDR3 sequence: CASSEYKLAGVLEQFF. The CDR3 coding sequence is TGTGCCAGCAGTGAATATAAGCTAGCGGGAGTTCTTGAGCAGTTCTTC. Together with reference TRBV25-1 and TRBJ2-1, the CDR3 gives the full variable domain: EADIYQTPRYLVIGTGKKITLECSQTMGHDKMYWYQQDPGMELHLIHYSYGVNSTEKGDLSSESTVSRIRTEHFPLTLESARPSHTSQYLCASSEYKLAGVLEQFFGPGTRLTVL.

V usage is TRBV4-3 and J usage is TRBJ1-2; D unresolved. The CDR3 spans 14 residues. With 1 base removed from V and 5 bases from J, the gap between germline ends came to 11 bases. Germline lookup yields CDR1 LGHNA and CDR2 YSLEER. The CDR3 DNA reads as TGCGCCAGCAGCCAAGCACTAGTAGGATATGGCTACACCTTC. It yields the protein CASSQALVGYGYTF.

The chain employs TRBV11-3 and TRBJ2-1; the match to TRBD2 covers 8 bases. Germline V gives CDR1 SGHNT, CDR2 YENEEA. The CDR3 is made up of 16 amino acids. Germline trimming cut 4 bases from V and 6 bases from J; bases unmatched to any gene: 11. The CDR3 spells CASSSRYLSGTNEQFF. The CDR3 bases are TGTGCCAGCAGCTCCCGCTACCTTAGCGGGACCAATGAGCAGTTCTTC.